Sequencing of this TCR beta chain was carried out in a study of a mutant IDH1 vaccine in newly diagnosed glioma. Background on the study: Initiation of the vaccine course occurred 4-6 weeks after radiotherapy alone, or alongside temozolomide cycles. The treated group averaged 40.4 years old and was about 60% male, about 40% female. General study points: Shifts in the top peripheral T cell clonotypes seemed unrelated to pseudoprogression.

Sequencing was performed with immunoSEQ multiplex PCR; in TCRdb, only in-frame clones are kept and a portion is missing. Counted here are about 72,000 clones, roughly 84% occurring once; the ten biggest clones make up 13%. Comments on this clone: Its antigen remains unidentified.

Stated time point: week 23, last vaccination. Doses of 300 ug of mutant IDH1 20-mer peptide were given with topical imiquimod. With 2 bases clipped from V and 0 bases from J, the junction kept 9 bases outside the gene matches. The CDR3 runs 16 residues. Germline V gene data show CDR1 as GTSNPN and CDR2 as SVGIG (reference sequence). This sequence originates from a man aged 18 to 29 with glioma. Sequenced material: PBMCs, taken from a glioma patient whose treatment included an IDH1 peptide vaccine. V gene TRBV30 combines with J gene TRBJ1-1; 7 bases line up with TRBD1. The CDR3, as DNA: TGTGCCTGGAGTCGGAATCGGGACAGCATGAACACTGAAGCTTTCTTT. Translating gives CAWSRNRDSMNTEAFF.